This paragraph covers one T cell receptor beta chain sequence. No antigen is known for it. Peripheral blood came from all dose cohorts at three timepoints. This table comes from immunoSEQ multiplex PCR, and its TCRdb copy is limited to in-frame clones, with some not included. The repertoire consists of 70,000 to 100,000 clones, with approximately 90% occurring once and the leading ten covering 6.5% to 9%. V shed 3 bases and J 10 bases; nucleotides not matched to a gene: 9. From germline, CDR1 is SGDLS and CDR2 YYNGEE. The length of the CDR3 is 14 residues. These data come from a study of OX40 agonist ivuxolimab in advanced cancers. The overall study: Ivuxolimab, an antibody acting as an agonist of OX40 (CD134), was used to treat patients. Study observations and caveats: The authors also found low normalized T-cell clonal expansion in some nonresponders.

The sequencing here drew on CD4+ or CD8+ T cells sorted from blood, taken in a trial of the OX40 agonist ivuxolimab. The TCR sequence derives from an adult with an advanced solid tumor such as melanoma, head and neck, liver or kidney cancer. The genes are TRBV9 and TRBJ2-1; 8 bases are shared with TRBD2. The CDR3 nucleotides read TGTGCCAGCAGCGGATCCATAGCGGGAAGCGAGCAGTTCTTC. Its translation: CASSGSIAGSEQFF.